The present entry profiles one TCR beta chain with its context. Its antigen remains unidentified. Per-base quality was not reported, and no clone a single base away is much larger than it. These data are taken from a study of blood T cells in healthy people across ages (dated by TCRdb to between 2014 and 2016). Background for the entire study: In model experiments, template switching captured about one uniquely barcoded TCR beta cDNA molecule for every two T cells. Using deep sequencing normalized with unique cDNA molecular identifiers, the study measured how TCR beta repertoire diversity changes with age. The donors were split into four age groups: young (average about 15 years), middle-aged (roughly 40), aged (over 55) and long-lived (over 75). Donors of different ages were randomly distributed across sequencing lanes to avoid experimental bias. Using the same blood draw, the study looked at two additional independent replicas of 1 million unique cDNA reads for two donors, one aged 18 to 30 and the other aged 80 or older. The study at large found these results: The long-lived group showed more naive CD4+ T cells, fewer expanded clones and increased TCR diversity than the aged group, suggesting age selection. Bulk unsorted PBMC profiling prevented conclusive comparison of naive and antigen-experienced compartments. A strong correlation was found between observed TCR beta diversity and the percentage of naive T cells measured by flow cytometry. Donor CMV infection status was unknown, potentially confounding age-related changes in expanded clonotypes. Estimates of total diversity based on one million sequenced T cells were regarded as lower bounds and as underestimates. As age increased, observed TCR beta diversity per million T cells dropped in a roughly linear way, and a significant reduction was already evident by age 40.

There are 17 amino acids in the CDR3, from cysteine to phenylalanine inclusive. Of all the DNA, just the CDR3 is kept, 51 bases in frame from base 1. From V the trimming removes 6 bases and from J it removes 3 bases, while the gene matches leave 12 bases of the junction unaccounted for. The approximately 39 donors, aged about 6 to 95 years, were systemically healthy Caucasian individuals from Russia. Around 10 milliliters of peripheral blood were drawn from each donor into EDTA-treated Vacutainer tubes. Ficoll-Paque density-gradient centrifugation was used to isolate PBMCs, with at least 7 million per sample. Trizol reagent was used to extract total RNA from the PBMCs, yielding at least 5 micrograms per sample. The percentages of naive CD45RAhigh/CD27high T cells were determined by flow cytometry on a PBMC aliquot from every donor. Libraries were constructed by 5' RACE. Reads for this sample came from an Illumina HiSeq 2500. The second PCR ran for roughly 7 to 11 cycles and used a J-beta primer mix along with a sample-barcoded 5' primer. A unique molecular identifier was introduced onto each TCR beta cDNA molecule by a template-switch 5' adaptor carrying 12 random nucleotides. At least 3 million CDR3-containing paired-end reads were obtained from each sample. First-strand cDNA was synthesized from all RNA with the Mint cDNA synthesis kit, primed by a TRBC-specific oligonucleotide. Following uracil-DNA glycosylase treatment, all cDNA underwent a first 18-cycle PCR with the universal primers M1SS and BC2_uni_R. The source study handled its data this way. Normalization of each sample was performed by random selection of 1 million high-quality reads, each carrying a distinct molecular identifier. Reads sharing molecular identifiers were discarded rather than binned into consensus sequences. MiTCR, set to a Q25 quality threshold and the strictest error-elimination algorithm, was used for CDR3 identification, clonotype clustering and error correction. A nonparametric unseen species model using Euler transformation provided a lower-bound estimate of total TCR beta diversity. The raw public reads went through TCRdb reprocessing: fastp at Q25, MiXCR clone calling, in-frame beta chains kept. CDR3 protein duplicates are merged, each entry listing the most common genes and DNA. The V and J calls were determined by TCRdb, not by the authors. Recorded for this sample are 1.5 million or so distinct CDR3 sequences; around 39% of them occurred a single time. Clones ranked in the top ten supply less than 8% of the sample.

This TCR was sampled from a woman between 18 and 29 years old in good health. The chain joins TRBV12-3 or TRBV12-4 to TRBJ2-2; TRBD1 fits 8 bases in the junction. Input material: blood. The sequenced DNA is TGTGCCAGCAGGTGTGACAGGGGAGGTTGGGACACCGGGGAGCTGTTTTTT. The translation is CASRCDRGGWDTGELFF.